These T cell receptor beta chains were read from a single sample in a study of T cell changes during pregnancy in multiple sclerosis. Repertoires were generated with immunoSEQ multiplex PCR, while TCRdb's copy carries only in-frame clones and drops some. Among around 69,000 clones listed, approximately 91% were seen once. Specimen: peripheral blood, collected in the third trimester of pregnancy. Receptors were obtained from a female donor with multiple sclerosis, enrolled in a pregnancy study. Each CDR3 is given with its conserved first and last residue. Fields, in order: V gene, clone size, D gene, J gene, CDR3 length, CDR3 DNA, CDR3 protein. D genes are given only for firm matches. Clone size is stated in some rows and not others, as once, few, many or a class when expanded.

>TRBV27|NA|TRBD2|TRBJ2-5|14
TGTGCCAGCAGTTCAATACTAGCGGGGGAGACCCAGTACTTC
CASSSILAGETQYF
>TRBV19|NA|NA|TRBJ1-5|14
TGTGCCAGCACCCCCCGACAGGGCAATCAGCCCCAGCATTTT
CASTPRQGNQPQHF
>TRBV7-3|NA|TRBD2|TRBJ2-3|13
TGTGCCAGTGGACTAGCGGGGGGGGATACGCAGTATTTT
CASGLAGGDTQYF
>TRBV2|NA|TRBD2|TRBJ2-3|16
TGTGCCAGCAGTTCCGAACTAGCGGGGGGGCCAGATACGCAGTATTTT
CASSSELAGGPDTQYF
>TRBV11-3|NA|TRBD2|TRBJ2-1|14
TGTGCCAGCTCGGGGCGGGGGGGCTATAATGAGCAGTTCTTC
CASSGRGGYNEQFF
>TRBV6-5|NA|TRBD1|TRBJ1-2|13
TGTGCCAGCAGTGCCCGACAGGGCTATGGCTACACCTTC
CASSARQGYGYTF
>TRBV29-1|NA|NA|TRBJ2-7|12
TGCAGCGTTACAGGCAGCTCCTACGAGCAGTACTTC
CSVTGSSYEQYF
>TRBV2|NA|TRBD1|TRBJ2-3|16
TGTGCCAGCAGTGATGAGACAGGGGGAATTTTAGATACGCAGTATTTT
CASSDETGGILDTQYF
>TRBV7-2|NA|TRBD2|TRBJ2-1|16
TGTGCCAGCAGTTTATCAGCGGGGAGCTCCTACAATGAGCAGTTCTTC
CASSLSAGSSYNEQFF
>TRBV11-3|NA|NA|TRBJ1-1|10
TGTGCCAGCAGCTTCCCGAGGGCTTTCTTT
CASSFPRAFF
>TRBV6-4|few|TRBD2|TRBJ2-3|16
TGTGCCAGCAGTGACTCGACTAGCGGGGGGGCGGATACGCAGTATTTT
CASSDSTSGGADTQYF
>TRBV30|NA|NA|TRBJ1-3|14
TGTGCCTGGGTGACAGGCCTCTCTGGAAACACCATATATTTT
CAWVTGLSGNTIYF
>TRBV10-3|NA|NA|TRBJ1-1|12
TGTGCCATCACCACCGGTACGACTGAAGCTTTCTTT
CAITTGTTEAFF
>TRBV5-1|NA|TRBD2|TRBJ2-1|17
TGCGCCAGCAGCTGGACTAGCGGGGGGACGTTCTACAATGAGCAGTTCTTC
CASSWTSGGTFYNEQFF
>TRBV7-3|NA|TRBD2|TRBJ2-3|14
TGTGCCAGCAGCCCAGGGACTAGCGGGGATACGCAGTATTTT
CASSPGTSGDTQYF
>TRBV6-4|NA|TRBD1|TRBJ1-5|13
TGTGCCAGCAGGACAGGGAACAATCAGCCCCAGCATTTT
CASRTGNNQPQHF
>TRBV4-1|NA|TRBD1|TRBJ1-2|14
TGCGCCAGCAGCTCAGGGACAGGGGACTATGGCTACACCTTC
CASSSGTGDYGYTF
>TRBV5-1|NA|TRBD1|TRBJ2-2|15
TGCGCCAGCAGCTCAAGGACAGGGTATAACGGGGAGCTGTTTTTT
CASSSRTGYNGELFF
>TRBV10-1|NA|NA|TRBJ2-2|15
TGCGCCAGCAGCTACGGGACGGGGGACACCGGGGAGCTGTTTTTT
CASSYGTGDTGELFF
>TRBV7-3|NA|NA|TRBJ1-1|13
TGTGCCAGCAGCGTAAAAACGGACACTGAAGCTTTCTTT
CASSVKTDTEAFF
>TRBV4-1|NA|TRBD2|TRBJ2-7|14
TGCGCCAGCAGCCAAGCTGGGGGGGTTCACGAGCAGTACTTC
CASSQAGGVHEQYF
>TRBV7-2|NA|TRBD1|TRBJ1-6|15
TGTGCCAGCAGACCACCCGGGACAGGGGATTCACCCCTCCACTTT
CASRPPGTGDSPLHF
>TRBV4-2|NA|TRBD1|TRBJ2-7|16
TGTGCCAGCAGCCACACCCATTCGACAGGGCTTGACGAGCAGTACTTC
CASSHTHSTGLDEQYF
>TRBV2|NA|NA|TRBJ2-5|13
TGTGCCAGCAGTGAAACTAGAGGGGAGACCCAGTACTTC
CASSETRGETQYF
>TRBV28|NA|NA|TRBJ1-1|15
TGTGCCAGCAGCCGGGCCCTTAGCGGGAACACTGAAGCTTTCTTT
CASSRALSGNTEAFF
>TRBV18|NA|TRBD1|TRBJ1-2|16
TGTGCCAGCTCACCACTTGGGACAGGGGCAACCTATGGCTACACCTTC
CASSPLGTGATYGYTF
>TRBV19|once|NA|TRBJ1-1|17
TGTGCCAGTAGTATCGGGACCGCAACAATGGGGAGGACTGAAGCTTTCTTT
CASSIGTATMGRTEAFF
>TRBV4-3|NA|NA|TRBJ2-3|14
TGCGCCAGCAGCCAAGGTCCCTTCACAGATACGCAGTATTTT
CASSQGPFTDTQYF
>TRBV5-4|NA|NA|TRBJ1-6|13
TGTGCCAGCCGGGGAGGAGGCAATTCACCCCTCCACTTT
CASRGGGNSPLHF
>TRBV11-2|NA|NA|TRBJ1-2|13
TGTGCCAGCAGCTTAGTCACAGGGAAGGGCTACACCTTC
CASSLVTGKGYTF
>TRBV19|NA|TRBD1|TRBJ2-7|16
TGTGCCAGTCGACTGACGGGACAGTTCACAGCCTACGAGCAGTACTTC
CASRLTGQFTAYEQYF
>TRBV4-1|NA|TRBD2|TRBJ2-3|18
TGCGCCAGCAGCCCCCGGACTAGCGGGGGGCTTGACACAGATACGCAGTATTTT
CASSPRTSGGLDTDTQYF
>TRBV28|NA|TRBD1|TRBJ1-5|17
TGTGCCAGCAGTTCAGGACCCGGGACAGAGGGCAATCAGCCCCAGCATTTT
CASSSGPGTEGNQPQHF
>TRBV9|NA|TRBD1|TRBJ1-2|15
TGTGCCAGCAGCCCCCGGACAGGCGAGTACGATGGCTACACCTTC
CASSPRTGEYDGYTF
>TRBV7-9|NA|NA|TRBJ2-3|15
TGTGCCAGCATCCCGTACGCGGTAGGCACAGATACGCAGTATTTT
CASIPYAVGTDTQYF
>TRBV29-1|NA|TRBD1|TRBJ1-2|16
TGCAGCGTTTCTTCGGGACAGGGGAATTACGGCTATGGCTACACCTTC
CSVSSGQGNYGYGYTF
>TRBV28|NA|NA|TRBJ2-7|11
TGTGCCAGCAGTACCCTATACGAGCAGTACTTC
CASSTLYEQYF
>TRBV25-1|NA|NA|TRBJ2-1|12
TGTGCCAGGGGCAGAACCTACAATGAGCAGTTCTTC
CARGRTYNEQFF
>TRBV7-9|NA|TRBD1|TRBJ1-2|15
TGTGCCAGCAGCTTACTTGGGGGACAGGCCACCTTCTACACCTTC
CASSLLGGQATFYTF
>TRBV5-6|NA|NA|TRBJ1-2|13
TGTGCCAGCAGCTTGGCCTCTAACTATGGCTACACCTTC
CASSLASNYGYTF
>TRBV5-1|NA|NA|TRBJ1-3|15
TGCGCCAGCAGCTTGGCGGCAGGGGTAGGAAACACCATATATTTT
CASSLAAGVGNTIYF
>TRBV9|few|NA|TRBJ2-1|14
TGTGCCAGCAGCTTCCCAAGTGGGGGGGGCGAGCAGTTCTTC
CASSFPSGGGEQFF
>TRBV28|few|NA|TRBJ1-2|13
TGTGCCAGCATGGCCGCCCCAAACTATGGCTACACCTTC
CASMAAPNYGYTF
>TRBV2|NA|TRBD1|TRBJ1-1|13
TGTGCCAGCAGCCCGGACAGGGGAACTGAAGCTTTCTTT
CASSPDRGTEAFF
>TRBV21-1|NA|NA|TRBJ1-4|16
TGTGCCAGCAGCATCAAGGGGGCCCCCGCTAATGAAAAACTGTTTTTT
CASSIKGAPANEKLFF
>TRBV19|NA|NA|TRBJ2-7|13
TGTGCCAGTAGTATTCGCCCGGGCTACGAGCAGTACTTC
CASSIRPGYEQYF
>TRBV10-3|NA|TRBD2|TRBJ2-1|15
TGTGCCACACACCCCCCCGGGACTAGCGGTAATGAGCAGTTCTTC
CATHPPGTSGNEQFF
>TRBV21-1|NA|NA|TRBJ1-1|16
TGTGCCAGCAGCAAAAGTGACAGAGGAAGAAACACTGAAGCTTTCTTT
CASSKSDRGRNTEAFF
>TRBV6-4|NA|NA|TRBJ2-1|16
TGTGCCAGCAGTGACTCGAGACAGGATGGGTCCAATGAGCAGTTCTTC
CASSDSRQDGSNEQFF
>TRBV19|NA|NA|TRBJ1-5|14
TGTGCCAGTAGTAGGGGCGAAGGAGAACAGCCCCAGCATTTT
CASSRGEGEQPQHF
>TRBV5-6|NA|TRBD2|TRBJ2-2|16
TGTGCCAGCAGCTTGGATCTAGCGGGGGTCGCGGGGGAGCTGTTTTTT
CASSLDLAGVAGELFF
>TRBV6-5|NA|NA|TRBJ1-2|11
TGTGCCAGCAGATACAACTACGGCTACACCTTC
CASRYNYGYTF
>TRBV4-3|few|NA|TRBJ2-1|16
TGCGCCAGCAGCCAAGATTTCCGCGCTCGCGAGAATGAGCAGTTCTTC
CASSQDFRARENEQFF
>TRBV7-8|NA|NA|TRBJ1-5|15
TGTGCCAGCAGCTTATCTAGGAATTTCAATCAGCCCCAGCATTTT
CASSLSRNFNQPQHF
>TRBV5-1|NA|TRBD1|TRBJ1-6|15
TGCGCCAGCAAAGAGCCCGGGACAGTTAATTCACCCCTCCACTTT
CASKEPGTVNSPLHF
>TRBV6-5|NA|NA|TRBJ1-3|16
TGTGCCAGCAGTAACTTCGGGATCGACTCTGGAAACACCATATATTTT
CASSNFGIDSGNTIYF
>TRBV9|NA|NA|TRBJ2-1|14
TGTGCCAGCAGCGTAGGACAGTCCTACAATGAGCAGTTCTTC
CASSVGQSYNEQFF
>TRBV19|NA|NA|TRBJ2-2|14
TGTGCCAGTCACCAGAACAGGGAGTCCGGGGAGCTGTTTTTT
CASHQNRESGELFF